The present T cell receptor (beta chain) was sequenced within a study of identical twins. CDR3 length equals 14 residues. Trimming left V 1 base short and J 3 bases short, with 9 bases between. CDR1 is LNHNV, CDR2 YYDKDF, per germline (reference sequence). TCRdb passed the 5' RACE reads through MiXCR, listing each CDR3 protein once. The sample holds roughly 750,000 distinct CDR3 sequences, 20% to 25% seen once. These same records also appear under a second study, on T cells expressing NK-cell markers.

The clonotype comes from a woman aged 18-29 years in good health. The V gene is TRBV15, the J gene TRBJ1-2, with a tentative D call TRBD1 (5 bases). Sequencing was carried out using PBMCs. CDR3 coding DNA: TGTGCCACCAGCAGAGTCTCAGGGCACTATGGCTACACCTTC. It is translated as CATSRVSGHYGYTF.